By share, the clone carrying this T cell receptor beta chain ranks as medium-sized. Assay used: immunoSEQ multiplex PCR; TCRdb lists only in-frame clones, some missing. The sample records around 6,100 clones, 40% to 55% being singletons. The germline V gene has CDR1 MNHNY and CDR2 SVGAGI (reference sequence). CDR3 length: 15 amino acids. V was clipped by 0 bases and J by 3 bases, with 11 bases between them. This sample is part of a study of neoadjuvant anti-PD-1 for oral cavity cancer. The receptor was isolated from a person aged 40 to 85 with oral cavity squamous cell carcinoma. The source material was tumor tissue, sampled before nivolumab (anti-PD-1) treatment. The chain is built from TRBV6-6 and TRBJ1-2, with D possibly being TRBD1 (5 bases). The DNA for the CDR3 is TGTGCCAGCAGTTACTCGAGCAGGGCGGACTATGGCTACACCTTC. Protein sequence: CASSYSSRADYGYTF.